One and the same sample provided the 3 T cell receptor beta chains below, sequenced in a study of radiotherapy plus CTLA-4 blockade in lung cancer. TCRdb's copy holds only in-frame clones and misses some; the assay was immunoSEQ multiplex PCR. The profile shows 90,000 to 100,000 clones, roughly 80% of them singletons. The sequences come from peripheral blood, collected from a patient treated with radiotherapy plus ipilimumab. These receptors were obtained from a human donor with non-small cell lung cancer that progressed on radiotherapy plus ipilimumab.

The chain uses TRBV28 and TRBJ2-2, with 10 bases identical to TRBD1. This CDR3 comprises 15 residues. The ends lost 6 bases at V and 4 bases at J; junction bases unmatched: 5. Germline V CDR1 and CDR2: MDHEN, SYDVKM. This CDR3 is CASRTGDRGTGELFF. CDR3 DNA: TGTGCCAGCAGGACAGGGGACAGGGGCACCGGGGAGCTGTTTTTT. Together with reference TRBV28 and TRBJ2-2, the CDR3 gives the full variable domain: DVKVTQSSRYLVKRTGEKVFLECVQDMDHENMFWYRQDPGLGLRLIYFSYDVKMKEKGDIPEGYSVSREKKERFSLILESASTNQTSMYLCASRTGDRGTGELFFGEGSRLTVL.

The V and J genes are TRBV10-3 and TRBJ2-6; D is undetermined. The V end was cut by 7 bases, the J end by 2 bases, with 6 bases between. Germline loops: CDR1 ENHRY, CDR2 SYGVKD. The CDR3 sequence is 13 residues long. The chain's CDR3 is CAITNTGANVLTF. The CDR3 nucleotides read TGTGCCATCACCAACACTGGGGCCAACGTCCTGACTTTC.

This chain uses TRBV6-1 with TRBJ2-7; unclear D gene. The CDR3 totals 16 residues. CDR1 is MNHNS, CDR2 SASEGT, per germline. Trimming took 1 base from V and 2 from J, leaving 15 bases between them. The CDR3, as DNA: TGTGCCAGCAGTGAAGTCTGGACGGACGCGACCTACGAGCAGTACTTC. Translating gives CASSEVWTDATYEQYF.